One sample yielded the 17 T cell receptor beta chains listed below, sequenced in a study of blood T cell repertoires in COVID-19. Generated by immunoSEQ multiplex PCR, the TCRdb table keeps only in-frame clones and is missing some. The sample includes 100,000 or so clones, about 75% of them seen just once. Sample: peripheral blood. These receptors were obtained from an older woman with acute or convalescent COVID-19.

The chain carries TRBV27 and TRBJ2-7; 7 bases are a match to TRBD1. There are 15 residues in the CDR3. V shed 0 bases, J shed 2 bases, and the junction held 4 bases outside the gene matches. Germline V gene sequence: CDR1 MNHEY, CDR2 SMNVEV (reference sequence). The DNA for the CDR3 is TGTGCCAGCAGTTTATCGGACAGGACTCCCTACGAGCAGTACTTC. This translates into CASSLSDRTPYEQYF.

This chain connects TRBV2 to TRBJ2-1; a possible D gene is TRBD2 (5 bases). The CDR3 is 13 amino acids. Trimming stripped 1 base from V and 6 bases from J, with 7 bases between. CDR1 is SNHLY, CDR2 FYNNEI, per germline. CDR3: CASSEVRGNEQFF. The CDR3 region has the DNA TGTGCCAGCAGTGAAGTCCGGGGCAATGAGCAGTTCTTC. The full variable domain, its missing parts supplied by reference TRBV2 and TRBJ2-1, is EPEVTQTPSHQVTQMGQEVILRCVPISNHLYFYWYRQILGQKVEFLVSFYNNEISEKSEIFDDQFSVERPDGSNFTLKIRSTKLEDSAMYFCASSEVRGNEQFFGPGTRLTVL.

The chain links TRBV10-3 to TRBJ2-7; possibly TRBD2 for D (6 bases). Trimming took 3 bases from V and 5 from J, leaving 14 bases between them. Germline-derived CDR1 and CDR2 are ENHRY and SYGVKD. This CDR3 comprises 14 residues. The chain's CDR3 is CAISDRTGVDEQYF. The DNA for the CDR3 is TGTGCCATCAGTGACCGGACGGGAGTCGACGAGCAGTACTTC.

This chain uses TRBV5-4 with TRBJ1-5; no firm D call. Germline V gene data show CDR1 as SGHNT and CDR2 as YYREEE (reference sequence). Trimming left V 0 bases short and J 3 bases short, with 7 bases between. The CDR3 covers 14 residues. The CDR3 nucleotides read TGTGCCAGCAGCTTGGCTGGGCACAATCAGCCCCAGCATTTT. Amino acids: CASSLAGHNQPQHF.

In DNA form, the CDR3 reads TGTGCCAGCAGTTTAGCTCGGACAGGCACAGATACGCAGTATTTT. This sequence encodes CASSLARTGTDTQYF. The chain couples TRBV27 to TRBJ2-3; D might be TRBD1 (6 bases). Trimming took 2 bases from V and 1 from J, leaving 10 bases between them. The length of the CDR3 is 15 residues. Germline V lookup: CDR1 MNHEY, CDR2 SMNVEV (reference sequence).

The chain employs TRBV7-2 and TRBJ2-3; D is unclear. Germline V gives CDR1 SGHTA, CDR2 FQGNSA. The CDR3 spans 14 residues. The V end lost 1 base, the J end lost 0 bases, and 5 bases lay between the germline ends. CDR3 sequence (DNA): TGTGCCAGCAGCTTAGACCGGAGCACAGATACGCAGTATTTT. Its protein product is CASSLDRSTDTQYF.

The chain recombines TRBV12-3 or TRBV12-4 with TRBJ1-2; TRBD1 might be the D (5 bases). Trimming removed 5 bases at V and 5 bases at J, with 12 bases between. The CDR3 spans 13 residues. CDR3 loop: CASSPGTVYGYTF. The CDR3 DNA reads as TGTGCCAGCAGTCCGGGGACTGTTTATGGCTACACCTTC.

The chain carries TRBV24-1 and TRBJ2-1; perhaps TRBD1 as D (6 bases). Per the germline V gene, CDR1 is KGHDR and CDR2 is SFDVKD. The CDR3 contains 19 residues. Trimming took 5 bases from V and 8 from J, leaving 30 bases between them. This chain's CDR3 is CATSGVQGSDSHSLDEQFF. CDR3 coding DNA: TGTGCCACCAGTGGTGTACAGGGATCCGACTCGCACTCCCTCGATGAGCAGTTCTTC.

The rearrangement uses TRBV19 and TRBJ1-4; TRBD1 aligns across 7 bases. V trimming: 5 bases; J trimming: 4 bases; junction bases outside the gene matches: 7. This CDR3 region has 15 residues. CDR1 LNHDA and CDR2 SQIVND come from the germline V gene (reference sequence). The CDR3 DNA sequence: TGTGCCAGTAGTCCGACGGGACAGCTTAATGAAAAACTGTTTTTT. This translates into CASSPTGQLNEKLFF.

CDR3 sequence reads: CASSYERLAGHNEQFF. The CDR3 coding sequence is TGTGCCAGCAGTTACGAGAGACTAGCGGGTCACAATGAGCAGTTCTTC. The V and J genes are TRBV6-5 and TRBJ2-1, with 10 bases lining up with TRBD2. The J segment lost 5 bases and the V segment lost 2 bases, leaving 6 bases of the junction unmatched. This CDR3 has 16 residues. The V gene's germline CDR1 is MNHEY and CDR2 SVGAGI.

The V and J genes are TRBV3-1 (or the pseudogene TRBV3-2) and TRBJ2-3; 9 nucleotides match TRBD2. The CDR3 contains 16 residues. Germline V gene sequence: CDR1 LGHDT, CDR2 YNNKEL (reference sequence). V trimming: 5 bases; J trimming: 2 bases; junction bases outside the gene matches: 8. CDR3 DNA: TGTGCCAGCAGCTACGGTAGCGGGGGATTCACAGATACGCAGTATTTT. This gives the protein CASSYGSGGFTDTQYF.

This clone is a singleton in its sample. The CDR3 region is CASTLRAGAGGGELFF. The CDR3 coding sequence is TGTGCCAGTACCCTCAGAGCGGGGGCTGGAGGCGGGGAGCTGTTTTTT. The chain links TRBV19 to TRBJ2-2; 8 nucleotides match TRBD2. Germline V CDR1 and CDR2: LNHDA, SQIVND (reference sequence). CDR3 length equals 16 residues. Losses at the gene ends were 7 bases for V and 7 bases for J; bases not matched to a gene: 14.

V and J are TRBV27 and TRBJ1-2; 9 nucleotides align to TRBD1. J gave up 0 bases and V 0 bases, and 2 bases lay outside the gene matches. From germline, CDR1 is MNHEY and CDR2 SMNVEV (reference sequence). The CDR3 covers 16 residues. CDR3 sequence (DNA): TGTGCCAGCAGTTTATCCGGGACAGGGTCTAACTATGGCTACACCTTC. Its protein product is CASSLSGTGSNYGYTF.

This chain links TRBV5-1 with TRBJ2-5, with D possibly TRBD2 on 6 matching bases. Germline V gene lookup returns CDR1 SGHRS and CDR2 YFSETQ. The CDR3 length is 14 residues. V gave up 2 bases and J gave up 3 bases, with 11 bases separating them. The CDR3 reads CASSFRLVEETQYF. The CDR3, as DNA: TGCGCCAGCAGCTTTAGACTAGTTGAAGAGACCCAGTACTTC. Combining the CDR3 with reference TRBV5-1 and TRBJ2-5 gives the whole variable domain KAGVTQTPRYLIKTRGQQVTLSCSPISGHRSVSWYQQTPGQGLQFLFEYFSETQRNKGNFPGRFSGRQFSNSRSEMNVSTLELGDSALYLCASSFRLVEETQYFGPGTRLLVL.

The rearrangement uses TRBV3-1 (or the pseudogene TRBV3-2) and TRBJ1-1; TRBD1 aligns across 8 bases. Trimming took 4 bases from V and 4 from J; bases not matched to a gene: 8. CDR1 is LGHDT, CDR2 YNNKEL, per germline (reference sequence). The CDR3 length is 15 residues. The CDR3 DNA follows: TGTGCCAGCAGCCTATCCGGACAGGGCGTCACTGAAGCTTTCTTT. Its protein is CASSLSGQGVTEAFF.

The genes are TRBV11-3 and TRBJ2-2; D gene unclear. The germline CDR1 and CDR2 sequences are SGHNT and YENEEA. This CDR3 has 12 amino acids. Trimming took 1 base from V and 6 from J, leaving 3 bases between them. CDR3 DNA sequence: TGTGCCAGCAGCTTAGCCGCCGGGGAGCTGTTTTTT. Its translation: CASSLAAGELFF.

This CDR3 reads CASSQGPRETQYF. CDR3 in DNA: TGCGCCAGCAGCCAGGGTCCCCGAGAGACCCAGTACTTC. V gene TRBV5-1 combines with J gene TRBJ2-5, with a tentative D call TRBD1 (5 bases). V gave up 4 bases and J gave up 4 bases, with 11 bases separating them. The CDR3 sequence is 13 residues long. The germline V gene has CDR1 SGHRS and CDR2 YFSETQ.